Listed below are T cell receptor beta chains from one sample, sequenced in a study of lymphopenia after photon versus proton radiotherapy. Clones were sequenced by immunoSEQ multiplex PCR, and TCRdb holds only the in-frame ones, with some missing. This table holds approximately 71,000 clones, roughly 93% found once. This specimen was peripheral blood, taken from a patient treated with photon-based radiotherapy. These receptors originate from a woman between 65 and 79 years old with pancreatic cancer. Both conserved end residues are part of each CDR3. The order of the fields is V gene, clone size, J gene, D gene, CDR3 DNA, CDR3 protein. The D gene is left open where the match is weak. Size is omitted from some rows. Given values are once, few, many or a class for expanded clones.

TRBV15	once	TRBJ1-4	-	TGTGCCACCAGCAGAGATTACCAGTTGGCACCAACTAATGAAAAACTGTTTTTT	CATSRDYQLAPTNEKLFF
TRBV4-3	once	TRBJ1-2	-	TGCGCCAGCAGCCAAGATAGGGTAAATAAGTATGGCTACACCTTC	CASSQDRVNKYGYTF
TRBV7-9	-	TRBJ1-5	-	TGTGCCAGCAGCCTGGGTGGGGGGGTCAATCAGCCCCAGCATTTT	CASSLGGGVNQPQHF
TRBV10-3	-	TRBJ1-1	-	TGTGCCATCAGTGGTGGAGGGGGTGCAGTGAACACTGAAGCTTTCTTT	CAISGGGGAVNTEAFF
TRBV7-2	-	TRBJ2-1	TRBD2	TGTGCCAGCAGCTTATCTAGCGGGAGGGCCCCCTACAATGAGCAGTTCTTC	CASSLSSGRAPYNEQFF
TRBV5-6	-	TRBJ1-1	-	TGTGCCAGCAGCTTGGTTATCGGCCTGATGTTCTTT	CASSLVIGLMFF
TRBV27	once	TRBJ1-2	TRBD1	TGTGCCAGCAGTCTCCTACGGGGTACAGGGGGTGGCTACACCTTC	CASSLLRGTGGGYTF
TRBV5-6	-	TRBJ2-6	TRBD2	TGTGCCAGCAGCCCCGGGGTGTCGGGAGGTATGGTTGGGGCCAACGTCCTGACTTTC	CASSPGVSGGMVGANVLTF
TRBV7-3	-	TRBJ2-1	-	TGTGCCAGCAGCTTAACTGGGGCTGTTATCTCCTACAATGAGCAGTTCTTC	CASSLTGAVISYNEQFF
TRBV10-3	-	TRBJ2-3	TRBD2	TGTGCCATCAGTACCGGGAGGGCCAGCACAGATACGCAGTATTTT	CAISTGRASTDTQYF
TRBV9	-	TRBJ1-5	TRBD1	TGTGCCAGCAGCGTGGAGGGACAGGATAACAATCAGCCCCAGCATTTT	CASSVEGQDNNQPQHF
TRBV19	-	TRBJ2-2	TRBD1	TGTGCCAGTAGAGCCGGGACAGGGAGGTGGATCGTCACCGGGGAGCTGTTTTTT	CASRAGTGRWIVTGELFF
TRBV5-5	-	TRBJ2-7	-	TGTGCCAGCAGCTTGGCCGCGACAGATGCCTACGAGCAGTACTTC	CASSLAATDAYEQYF
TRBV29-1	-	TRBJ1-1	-	TGCAGCGTTCTAACTGAAGCTTTCTTT	CSVLTEAFF
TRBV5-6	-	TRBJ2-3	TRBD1	TGTGCCAGCAGCTTGGGACAGGGTAGCACAGATACGCAGTATTTT	CASSLGQGSTDTQYF
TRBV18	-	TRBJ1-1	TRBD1	TGTGCCAGCTCACCACCAAAGGGGGCCACTGAAGCTTTCTTT	CASSPPKGATEAFF
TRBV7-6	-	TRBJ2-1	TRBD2	TGTGCCAGCAGCTTAGCGGCTAGCGGGAGGATACATGAGCAGTTCTTC	CASSLAASGRIHEQFF
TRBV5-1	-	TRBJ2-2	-	TGCGCCAGCAGCTTGGAAGGCCAGAACACCGGGGAGCTGTTTTTT	CASSLEGQNTGELFF
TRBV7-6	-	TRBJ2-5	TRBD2	TGTGCCAGCAGCCCTCCGAGGACTAGCGGGGAGGTGGTGTCCCAGTACTTC	CASSPPRTSGEVVSQYF
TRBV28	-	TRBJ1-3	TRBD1	TGTGCCAGCAGGACTTCCGGGACAGGGGTTGGAAACACCATATATTTT	CASRTSGTGVGNTIYF
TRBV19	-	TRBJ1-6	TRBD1	TGTGCCAGTAGACAGGACAGGGGGCTTTCACCCCTCCACTTT	CASRQDRGLSPLHF
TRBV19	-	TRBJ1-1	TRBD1	TGTGCCAGTCACAACAGGGGGAACACTGAAGCTTTCTTT	CASHNRGNTEAFF
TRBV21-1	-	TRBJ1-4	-	TGTGCCAGCAGCAAAGAGGGTCAGGGAGAGGGGTTTAAGAGGAATGAAAAACTGTTTTTT	CASSKEGQGEGFKRNEKLFF
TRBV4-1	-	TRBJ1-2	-	TGCGCCAGCAGCCAAGATTGGAGCGGGAAGAACTATGGCTACACCTTC	CASSQDWSGKNYGYTF
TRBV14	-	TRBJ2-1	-	TGTGCCAGCAGCCAATATTCAGATCTAGCGCCGATAGGACAGCACAATGAGCAGTTCTTC	CASSQYSDLAPIGQHNEQFF
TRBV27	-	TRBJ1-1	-	TGTGCCAGCAGTTTAGAAGGGAGGTGGACTGAAGCTTTCTTT	CASSLEGRWTEAFF
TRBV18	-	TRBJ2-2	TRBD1	TGTGCCAGCTCAAATCCGACAGGGGGGATCACCGGGGAGCTGTTTTTT	CASSNPTGGITGELFF
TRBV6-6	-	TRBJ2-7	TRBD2	TGTGCCAGCAGCTCTAGCGGCTACGAGCAGTACTTC	CASSSSGYEQYF
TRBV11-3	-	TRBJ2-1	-	TGTGCCAGCAGCTTAGGGGTAGCGGCGAACAATGAGCAGTTCTTC	CASSLGVAANNEQFF
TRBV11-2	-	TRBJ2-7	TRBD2	TGTGCCAGCAGCTTAGGGGCGGGAGCTTCGTACGAGCAGTACTTC	CASSLGAGASYEQYF
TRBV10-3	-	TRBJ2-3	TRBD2	TGTGCCATCAGTGATCCGGGAGGGGGCACAGATACGCAGTATTTT	CAISDPGGGTDTQYF
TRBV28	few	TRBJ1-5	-	TGTGCCAGCAGATCGAGTAATCAGCCCCAGCATTTT	CASRSSNQPQHF
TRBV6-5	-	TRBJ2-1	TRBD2	TGTGCCAGCAGCGGACTAGCGGGAGTAAATGAGCAGTTCTTC	CASSGLAGVNEQFF
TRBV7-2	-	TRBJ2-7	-	TGTGCCAGCAGCTCCCCCACCCGGGGCGGACAAACCGCCTACGAGCAGTACTTC	CASSSPTRGGQTAYEQYF
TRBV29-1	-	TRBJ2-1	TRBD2	TGCAGCGGACGGACTAGCGGGATCAATGAGCAGTTCTTC	CSGRTSGINEQFF
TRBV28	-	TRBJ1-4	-	TGTGCCAGCAGCTCCCGTCGGGAAAAACTGTTTTTT	CASSSRREKLFF
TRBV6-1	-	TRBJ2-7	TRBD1	TGTGCCAGCAGTGAAAGGGGGGACAGGGGGATTAGCGGGTCCTCCTACGAGCAGTACTTC	CASSERGDRGISGSSYEQYF
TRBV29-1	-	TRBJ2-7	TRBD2	TGCAGCGTTTCTAGCGGGACATTATTGTACGAGCAGTACTTC	CSVSSGTLLYEQYF
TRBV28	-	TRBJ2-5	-	TGTGCCAGCAGCTCTCCTCAGCGGGTTACCCAGTACTTC	CASSSPQRVTQYF
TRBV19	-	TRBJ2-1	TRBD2	TGTGCCAGTAGTATAGTTACCTGGGCTAGCGGCTACAATGAGCAGTTCTTC	CASSIVTWASGYNEQFF
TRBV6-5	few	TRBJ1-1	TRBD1	TGTGCCAGCAGTCGGGACAGGGTGAAGAACACTGAAGCTTTCTTT	CASSRDRVKNTEAFF
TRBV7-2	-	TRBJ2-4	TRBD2	TGTGCCAGCAGCCAAACTAGCGGAGGGCTCCAAAACATTCAGTACTTC	CASSQTSGGLQNIQYF
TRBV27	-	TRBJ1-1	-	TGTGCCAGCAGTTTAGCGGGGGGCCTTGGGACTGAAGCTTTCTTT	CASSLAGGLGTEAFF
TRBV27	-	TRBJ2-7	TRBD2	TGTGCCAGCAGTCCCCGGGGACTAGCGGGGAGTCTCTCCTACGAGCAGTACTTC	CASSPRGLAGSLSYEQYF
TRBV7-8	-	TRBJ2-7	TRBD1	TGTGCCAGCAGCTCCGAAGACAGGGCCCGCTACGAGCAGTACTTC	CASSSEDRARYEQYF
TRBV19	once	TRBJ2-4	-	TGTGCCAGTAGTGCGGCAGGGTCGGGCATTCAGTACTTC	CASSAAGSGIQYF
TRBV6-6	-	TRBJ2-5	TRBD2	TGTGCCAGCAGTAAAGGGACTAGCGGGGTGCGGGAGACCCAGTACTTC	CASSKGTSGVRETQYF
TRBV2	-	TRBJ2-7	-	TGTGCCAGCAGGGAAGGGACCTACGAGCAGTACTTC	CASREGTYEQYF
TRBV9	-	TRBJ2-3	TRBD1	TGTGCCAGCAGCAAAAGACAGGGGGCATTGGGAGATACGCAGTATTTT	CASSKRQGALGDTQYF
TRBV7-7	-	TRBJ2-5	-	TGTGCTAGCAGCCCCATCAGTACAGAGACCCAGTACTTC	CASSPISTETQYF
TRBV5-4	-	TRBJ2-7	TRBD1	TGTGCCAGCAGCCCCACTGGGGGACAGGGGGTCTACGAGCAGTACTTC	CASSPTGGQGVYEQYF
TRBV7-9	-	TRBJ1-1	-	TGTGCCAGCAGCTTTGGGGATGGCACTGAAGCTTTCTTT	CASSFGDGTEAFF